This T cell receptor (beta chain) was sequenced during a study of cytomegalovirus exposure and HLA in healthy donors. 13 Jbeta primers and 60 Vbeta primers were used for the PCR. Sequencing used immunoSEQ multiplex PCR; TCRdb keeps in-frame clones, though not all of them. The sample has more than 150,000 clones; over 70% are singletons. Germline lookup yields CDR1 MDHEN and CDR2 SYDVKM. CDR3 size: 16 residues. V shed 5 bases and J shed 0 bases, with 14 bases lying between them. Whereas donors were nominally healthy upon sampling, unrecorded immune exposures were probable. This clone was seen only once. Its antigen remains unknown. Study-wide results and caveats: A later analysis reportedly found fewer N-insertions in an Asian-associated ancestry cluster than the approximately 670-donor mean. Data from an earlier analysis indicated that most TCR beta V segments were productive either about 90% or about 30% of the time.

The sequence derives from a woman between 40 and 55 years old in good health and CMV-seropositive. Sequenced material: PBMCs. The chain couples TRBV28 to TRBJ1-5, with TRBD1 as a possible D gene (6 bases). CDR3 sequence reads: CASSPQAGDSNQPQHF. The CDR3 nucleotides read TGTGCCAGCAGTCCCCAGGCAGGGGATAGCAATCAGCCCCAGCATTTT. Variable domain in full (rest from reference TRBV28 and TRBJ1-5): DVKVTQSSRYLVKRTGEKVFLECVQDMDHENMFWYRQDPGLGLRLIYFSYDVKMKEKGDIPEGYSVSREKKERFSLILESASTNQTSMYLCASSPQAGDSNQPQHFGDGTRLSIL.